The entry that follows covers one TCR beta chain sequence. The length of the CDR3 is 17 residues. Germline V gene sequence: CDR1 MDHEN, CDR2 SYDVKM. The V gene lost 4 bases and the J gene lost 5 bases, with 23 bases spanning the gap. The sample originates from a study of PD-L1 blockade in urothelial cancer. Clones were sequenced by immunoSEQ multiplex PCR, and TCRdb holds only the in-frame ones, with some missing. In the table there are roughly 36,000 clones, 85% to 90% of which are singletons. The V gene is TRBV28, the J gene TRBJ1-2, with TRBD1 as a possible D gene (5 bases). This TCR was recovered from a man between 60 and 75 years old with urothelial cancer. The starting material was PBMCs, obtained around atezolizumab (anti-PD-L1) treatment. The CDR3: CASSSLPTVTGTYGYTF. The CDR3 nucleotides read TGTGCCAGCAGTTCCTTACCGACAGTGACGGGGACTTATGGCTACACCTTC.